Presented here are 20 T cell receptor beta chains from one specimen sequenced in a study of T cells expressing NK-cell markers. TCRdb reworked the 5' RACE reads into one entry per CDR3 protein, no DNA. The sample holds under 500,000 distinct CDR3 sequences. What was sequenced was blood T cells: a sorted CD56 or NKG2C T cell subset, CD4+ or CD8+ T cells, or bulk PBMC T cells (not recorded which). These receptors all stem from a woman aged 18 to 75 in good health.

The genes are TRBV30 and TRBJ1-5; TCRdb's D call, TRBD1, is unchecked because there is no DNA. This CDR3 has 13 residues. CDR1 and CDR2 from the germline V gene are GTSNPN and SVGIG (reference sequence). This chain's CDR3 is CAWSALEKQPQHF. Filled out from reference TRBV30 and TRBJ1-5, the complete variable domain reads SQTIHQWPATLVQPVGSPLSLECTVEGTSNPNLYWYRQAAGRGLQLLFYSVGIGQISSEVPQNLSASRPQDRQFILSSKKLLLSDSGFYLCAWSALEKQPQHFGDGTRLSIL.

The V call is TRBV19, the J call TRBJ2-5; TCRdb calls TRBD2, which cannot be checked without DNA. Germline assignment: CDR1 LNHDA and CDR2 SQIVND (reference sequence). CDR3 length equals 16 residues. The CDR3 loop is CASSMSQRGGLETQYF.

The chain is built from TRBV20-1 and TRBJ2-1; TCRdb outputs TRBD1, but without DNA this stays unchecked. In germline, CDR1 is DFQATT, CDR2 SNEGSKA (reference sequence). The CDR3 runs 14 residues. This CDR3 reads CSSDRPSSYNEQFF.

The chain carries TRBV6-1 and TRBJ2-7; without DNA, the TCRdb call of TRBD2 cannot be checked. Germline loops: CDR1 MNHNS, CDR2 SASEGT. The CDR3 is made up of 13 amino acids. The CDR3 sequence is CASSPVAGGEQYF.

The genes are TRBV7-2 and TRBJ1-2; TCRdb proposes TRBD1, but this gene call is untestable without DNA. This CDR3 is 15 amino acids long. Germline V gives CDR1 SGHTA, CDR2 FQGNSA. CDR3 protein: CASSLAAGANYGYTF.

The chain links TRBV20-1 to TRBJ2-7; TCRdb calls TRBD1, which cannot be checked without DNA. Germline assignment: CDR1 DFQATT and CDR2 SNEGSKA (reference sequence). The CDR3 has 12 residues. The CDR3: CSARWTGFEQYF.

The chain joins TRBV5-1 to TRBJ2-3; TCRdb calls TRBD2, which cannot be checked without DNA. The V gene's germline CDR1 is SGHRS and CDR2 YFSETQ. The CDR3 totals 16 residues. This chain's CDR3 is CATRRGPGENTDTQYF.

V usage is TRBV7-2 and J usage is TRBJ1-2. The V gene's germline CDR1 is SGHTA and CDR2 FQGNSA. The CDR3 sequence is 12 residues long. The CDR3 here is CASSLASGGYTF.

The V and J genes are TRBV12-5 and TRBJ2-3; the D call from TCRdb, TRBD2, cannot be confirmed without DNA. This CDR3 contains 14 residues. Germline CDR1 reads LGHNT; CDR2 reads FRNRAP. The CDR3 here is CASARGGWADTQYF.

V and J are TRBV24-1 and TRBJ2-3; TCRdb's D call of TRBD2 is untestable without DNA. This CDR3 contains 19 residues. Germline V gene lookup returns CDR1 KGHDR and CDR2 SFDVKD. The CDR3 loop is CATSDLRPPAGGRTDTQYF.

The chain uses TRBV5-1 and TRBJ1-4. CDR1 SGHRS and CDR2 YFSETQ come from the germline V gene. This CDR3 contains 16 residues. The CDR3 is CASSRASGGKDEKLFF.

The V and J genes are TRBV10-3 and TRBJ1-5. CDR3 size: 15 residues. Germline CDR1 is ENHRY and CDR2 is SYGVKD. The CDR3 spells CAISEAQKTNQPQHF.

This chain connects TRBV27 to TRBJ2-7; the TRBD2 assignment by TCRdb is unverifiable without DNA. CDR3 size: 14 residues. The V gene's germline CDR1 is MNHEY and CDR2 SMNVEV (reference sequence). CDR3 amino acids: CASNPGLIPYEQYF.

The chain recombines TRBV3-1 with TRBJ2-1; the D call from TCRdb, TRBD2, cannot be confirmed without DNA. Germline values: CDR1 LGHDT, CDR2 YNNKEL (reference sequence). The CDR3 covers 16 residues. The CDR3 spells CASSQLRGLYYNEQFF.

The chain joins TRBV7-2 to TRBJ2-1; TCRdb names TRBD1, which stays unverified in the absence of DNA. CDR1 is SGHTA, CDR2 FQGNSA, per germline. The length of the CDR3 is 16 residues. The CDR3 protein is CASSSYGQDDWNEQFF. The full variable domain, rest sourced from reference TRBV7-2 and TRBJ2-1, is GAGVSQSPSNKVTEKGKDVELRCDPISGHTALYWYRQSLGQGLEFLIYFQGNSAPDKSGLPSDRFSAERTGGSVSTLTIQRTQQEDSAVYLCASSSYGQDDWNEQFFGPGTRLTVL.

The chain combines TRBV20-1 with TRBJ2-5; the TCRdb D gene call, TRBD1, has no DNA to confirm it. The CDR3 consists of 13 residues. CDR1 and CDR2 from the germline V gene are DFQATT and SNEGSKA (reference sequence). CDR3 loop: CSASRDGGETQYF.

The chain employs TRBV19 and TRBJ2-1; TCRdb selects TRBD2, and the lack of DNA leaves this call unchecked. The CDR3 spans 16 residues. Germline assignment: CDR1 LNHDA and CDR2 SQIVND (reference sequence). The CDR3 spells CASSLGSGGIYNEQFF.

The rearrangement uses TRBV12-3 or TRBV12-4 and TRBJ1-1. The CDR3 runs to 12 residues. CDR3 sequence: CASSSYTTEAFF.

J is TRBJ1-1 and V is TRBV6-1; without DNA, the TCRdb call of TRBD1 cannot be checked. CDR1 is MNHNS, CDR2 SASEGT, per germline. The CDR3 runs to 15 residues. CDR3 residues: CASSKLPGSVTEAFF.

The chain couples TRBV25-1 to TRBJ2-1; TCRdb's D call of TRBD2 is untestable without DNA. Germline CDR1 MGHDK, CDR2 SYGVNS. The CDR3 loop spans 17 amino acids. The CDR3 sequence is CASSELLLAGGENEQFF.